This T cell receptor beta chain came from a study of blood T cell repertoires in COVID-19. Some clones are missing from TCRdb's copy, which holds only in-frame ones; the method was immunoSEQ multiplex PCR. The data contain over 250,000 clones, over 75% of them singletons. This clone was counted at least ten times. This CDR3 spans 17 amino acids. J was trimmed by 9 bases and V by 10 bases; bases with no gene match: 21. Germline loops: CDR1 LNHDA, CDR2 SQIVND (reference sequence). The clonotype comes from a woman in her 30s who had recovered from COVID-19. The source material was PBMCs or T cells enriched from blood (not recorded which). This chain links TRBV19 with TRBJ1-5, with TRBD1 matching over 10 bases. CDR3 protein: CATSPGQGTSVRRPQHF. The CDR3 DNA reads as TGTGCCACTTCTCCGGGACAGGGGACAAGTGTCCGGAGGCCCCAGCATTTT.